A selection of T cell receptor beta chains follows, all from one sample in a study of blood T cell repertoires in COVID-19. This table comes from immunoSEQ multiplex PCR, and its TCRdb copy is limited to in-frame clones, with some not included. The sample holds about 210,000 clones, roughly 80% seen once. The sequenced sample consisted of peripheral blood. The receptors derive from a woman aged 70-85 years with COVID-19, enrolled during active disease. Both conserved end residues are part of each CDR3. The order of the fields is clone size, V gene, D gene, J gene, CDR3 protein, CDR3 DNA. A D gene is named only where the DNA matches it firmly. Clone sizes are given selectively: once, few, many, or a class where the clone is expanded.

clone size: .; V gene: TRBV4-3; D gene: TRBD1; J gene: TRBJ1-1; CDR3 protein: CASSRETGTEAFF; CDR3 DNA: TGCGCCAGCAGCCGGGAGACAGGGACTGAAGCTTTCTTT
clone size: .; V gene: TRBV2; D gene: TRBD1; J gene: TRBJ1-2; CDR3 protein: CASSDRTGGLNGYTF; CDR3 DNA: TGTGCCAGCAGTGACCGGACAGGGGGACTAAATGGCTACACCTTC
clone size: .; V gene: TRBV28; D gene: .; J gene: TRBJ2-7; CDR3 protein: CASSLPTGKSSYEQYF; CDR3 DNA: TGTGCCAGCAGTTTGCCCACAGGGAAGAGCTCCTACGAGCAGTACTTC
clone size: .; V gene: TRBV2; D gene: TRBD1; J gene: TRBJ1-5; CDR3 protein: CASWDRDSNQPQHF; CDR3 DNA: TGTGCCAGTTGGGACAGGGATAGCAATCAGCCCCAGCATTTT
clone size: .; V gene: TRBV19; D gene: TRBD1; J gene: TRBJ1-3; CDR3 protein: CASSTTTGGTGNTIYF; CDR3 DNA: TGTGCCAGTAGTACGACCACAGGGGGAACTGGAAACACCATATATTTT
clone size: few; V gene: TRBV4-2; D gene: TRBD2; J gene: TRBJ2-5; CDR3 protein: CASSQGRAGDVVETQYF; CDR3 DNA: TGTGCCAGCAGCCAAGGAAGAGCGGGAGATGTTGTTGAGACCCAGTACTTC
clone size: .; V gene: TRBV28; D gene: TRBD1; J gene: TRBJ1-2; CDR3 protein: CASRHQTGEYGYTF; CDR3 DNA: TGTGCCAGCAGGCACCAAACAGGGGAATATGGCTACACCTTC
clone size: few; V gene: TRBV30; D gene: .; J gene: TRBJ1-1; CDR3 protein: CAWSEGGALKAFF; CDR3 DNA: TGTGCCTGGAGTGAAGGGGGAGCCCTAAAAGCTTTCTTT
clone size: .; V gene: TRBV5-1; D gene: .; J gene: TRBJ1-1; CDR3 protein: CASSSGDTNTEAFF; CDR3 DNA: TGCGCCAGCAGCTCCGGGGACACGAACACTGAAGCTTTCTTT
clone size: .; V gene: TRBV6-1; D gene: TRBD2; J gene: TRBJ2-7; CDR3 protein: CASSETLAGDEQYF; CDR3 DNA: TGTGCCAGCAGTGAAACTCTAGCGGGAGACGAGCAGTACTTC
clone size: once; V gene: TRBV25-1; D gene: .; J gene: TRBJ2-7; CDR3 protein: CASRRGGKYEQYF; CDR3 DNA: TGTGCCAGTCGACGAGGCGGAAAATACGAGCAGTACTTC
clone size: .; V gene: TRBV19; D gene: .; J gene: TRBJ2-5; CDR3 protein: CASSLRQVETQYF; CDR3 DNA: TGTGCCAGTAGTCTCCGACAGGTTGAGACCCAGTACTTC
clone size: .; V gene: TRBV28; D gene: TRBD2; J gene: TRBJ2-5; CDR3 protein: CASSLGLAGQETQYF; CDR3 DNA: TGTGCCAGCAGTTTGGGCCTAGCGGGCCAAGAGACCCAGTACTTC
clone size: .; V gene: TRBV11-1; D gene: TRBD1; J gene: TRBJ2-7; CDR3 protein: CASSSRRQGEQYF; CDR3 DNA: TGTGCCAGCAGCTCGAGACGACAGGGCGAGCAGTACTTC
clone size: .; V gene: TRBV7-2; D gene: .; J gene: TRBJ2-1; CDR3 protein: CASSLYRSSYNEQFF; CDR3 DNA: TGTGCCAGCAGCTTGTACAGGTCCTCCTACAATGAGCAGTTCTTC
clone size: .; V gene: TRBV20-1; D gene: .; J gene: TRBJ2-1; CDR3 protein: CSAGLYNEQFF; CDR3 DNA: TGCAGTGCGGGACTGTACAATGAGCAGTTCTTC
clone size: .; V gene: TRBV7-8; D gene: .; J gene: TRBJ2-7; CDR3 protein: CASSLSRVESYEQYF; CDR3 DNA: TGTGCCAGCAGCTTATCCAGGGTAGAGTCCTACGAGCAGTACTTC
clone size: .; V gene: TRBV7-9; D gene: .; J gene: TRBJ1-6; CDR3 protein: CASSLNSPNSPLHF; CDR3 DNA: TGTGCCAGCAGCCTAAACAGTCCTAATTCACCCCTCCACTTT
clone size: .; V gene: TRBV7-9; D gene: TRBD1; J gene: TRBJ1-1; CDR3 protein: CASSPRTGENTEAFF; CDR3 DNA: TGTGCCAGCAGCCCTAGGACAGGGGAGAACACTGAAGCTTTCTTT
clone size: few; V gene: TRBV6-4; D gene: TRBD2; J gene: TRBJ2-7; CDR3 protein: CASSGLAGTYEQYF; CDR3 DNA: TGTGCCAGCAGCGGACTAGCGGGGACCTACGAGCAGTACTTC
clone size: .; V gene: TRBV28; D gene: .; J gene: TRBJ1-6; CDR3 protein: CASSLAGFNSPLHF; CDR3 DNA: TGTGCCAGCAGTTTAGCAGGCTTTAATTCACCCCTCCACTTT
clone size: .; V gene: TRBV5-4; D gene: TRBD1; J gene: TRBJ1-6; CDR3 protein: CASTERGQGSNSPLHF; CDR3 DNA: TGTGCCAGCACCGAGAGGGGGCAGGGCTCGAATTCACCCCTCCACTTT
clone size: .; V gene: TRBV6-5; D gene: TRBD1; J gene: TRBJ1-2; CDR3 protein: CASRAGTGYVSDYTF; CDR3 DNA: TGTGCCAGCAGGGCCGGGACAGGGTATGTTAGTGACTACACCTTC
clone size: few; V gene: TRBV3-1/TRBV3-2; D gene: TRBD2; J gene: TRBJ2-3; CDR3 protein: CASSQGSGRLNTQYF; CDR3 DNA: TGTGCCAGCAGCCAAGGTAGCGGGAGATTGAATACGCAGTATTTT
clone size: .; V gene: TRBV5-1; D gene: .; J gene: TRBJ1-5; CDR3 protein: CASSLVGTNQPQHF; CDR3 DNA: TGCGCCAGCAGCTTGGTGGGCACCAATCAGCCCCAGCATTTT
clone size: once; V gene: TRBV9; D gene: TRBD2; J gene: TRBJ2-7; CDR3 protein: CASSVAPGDSGGPNKQYF; CDR3 DNA: TGTGCCAGCAGCGTAGCCCCGGGGGATTCGGGAGGGCCGAATAAGCAGTACTTC
clone size: .; V gene: TRBV9; D gene: TRBD2; J gene: TRBJ2-7; CDR3 protein: CASSGLAGGYEQYF; CDR3 DNA: TGTGCCAGCAGCGGACTAGCGGGAGGGTACGAGCAGTACTTC
clone size: few; V gene: TRBV15; D gene: .; J gene: TRBJ1-5; CDR3 protein: CATRRGGLSNQPQHF; CDR3 DNA: TGTGCCACCCGTCGGGGGGGGCTGAGCAATCAGCCCCAGCATTTT
clone size: .; V gene: TRBV5-1; D gene: TRBD2; J gene: TRBJ2-7; CDR3 protein: CASSLISGGSAYEQYF; CDR3 DNA: TGCGCCAGCAGCTTGATTAGCGGCGGGAGCGCCTACGAGCAGTACTTC